The next 14 T cell receptor beta chains were all read from a single sample in a study of blood T cell repertoires in COVID-19. Repertoires were generated with immunoSEQ multiplex PCR, while TCRdb's copy carries only in-frame clones and drops some. The sample shows fewer than 200,000 clones, 70% to 90% of them seen only once. Sequencing was carried out using peripheral blood. The receptor set was obtained from a man in his forties or fifties with acute or convalescent COVID-19.

The rearrangement joins TRBV3-1 (or the pseudogene TRBV3-2) to TRBJ1-1; possibly TRBD1 for D (6 bases). The length of the CDR3 is 15 residues. Trimming took 1 base from V and 6 from J, leaving 15 bases between them. Germline-derived CDR1 and CDR2 are LGHDT and YNNKEL (reference sequence). CDR3 residues: CASSQGLGGLAEAFF. In DNA, the CDR3 is TGTGCCAGCAGCCAAGGTTTGGGGGGGCTCGCTGAAGCTTTCTTT.

V is TRBV30 and J is TRBJ1-6; 7 bases match TRBD1. There are 17 residues in the CDR3. Germline trimming cut 0 bases from V and 2 bases from J; bases unmatched to any gene: 7. Germline loops: CDR1 GTSNPN, CDR2 SVGIG (reference sequence). CDR3 DNA: TGTGCCTGGAGTGTAAGGGGGCGAGGCGCCTATAATTCACCCCTCCACTTT. This encodes CAWSVRGRGAYNSPLHF.

The rearrangement uses TRBV3-1 (or the pseudogene TRBV3-2) and TRBJ1-1; TRBD1 matches at 9 bases. The length of the CDR3 is 16 residues. Per germline, CDR1 LGHDT and CDR2 YNNKEL (reference sequence). The J segment lost 2 bases and the V segment lost 2 bases, leaving 6 bases of the junction unmatched. The CDR3 sequence: CASSQRTGQGNTEAFF. The DNA for the CDR3 is TGTGCCAGCAGCCAACGGACGGGACAGGGAAACACTGAAGCTTTCTTT.

This chain connects TRBV6-6 to TRBJ1-2, with 8 bases fitting TRBD1. Trimming at V came to 5 bases and at J to 4 bases, leaving 9 bases not matched to a gene. This CDR3 is 15 amino acids long. CDR1 and CDR2 from the germline V gene are MNHNY and SVGAGI (reference sequence). The CDR3 DNA sequence: TGTGCCAGCAGTATAATTCAGGGGGCTAGCTATGGCTACACCTTC. This codes for CASSIIQGASYGYTF.

The V and J genes are TRBV24-1 and TRBJ1-2, with 7 bases lining up with TRBD1. V lost 4 bases and J lost 5; bases outside the gene matches: 9. This CDR3 is built from 15 residues. Germline V gene lookup returns CDR1 KGHDR and CDR2 SFDVKD. This CDR3 is CATSDPARGLYGYTF. The CDR3, as DNA: TGTGCCACCAGTGACCCCGCCAGGGGGTTGTATGGCTACACCTTC.

This chain uses TRBV19 with TRBJ2-7; 7 bases are a match to TRBD1. The CDR3 has 15 amino acids. Germline V gives CDR1 LNHDA, CDR2 SQIVND (reference sequence). The V gene end was trimmed by 3 bases and the J gene end by 1 base; junction bases not matched to a gene: 6. The CDR3: CASSIFVGQSYEQYF. For the CDR3, the DNA is TGTGCCAGTAGTATTTTTGTGGGACAGTCCTACGAGCAGTACTTC.

A few counts support this clone. This chain joins TRBV6-2 or TRBV6-3 and TRBJ1-1, with D possibly being TRBD1 (6 bases). Germline CDR1 reads MNHEY; CDR2 reads SVGEGT. This CDR3 contains 15 residues. With 3 bases removed from V and 6 bases from J, the gap between germline ends came to 17 bases. CDR3 in DNA: TGTGCCAGCAGTTATGAACGGGGGGCGATCTCTGAAGCTTTCTTT. Translated, it gives CASSYERGAISEAFF.

The chain uses TRBV6-1 and TRBJ1-3, with a weak D call TRBD1 (5 bases). The V gene's germline CDR1 is MNHNS and CDR2 SASEGT. The CDR3 sequence is 14 residues long. Trimming stripped 3 bases from V and 5 bases from J, with 11 bases between. As DNA, the CDR3 is TGTGCCAGCAGTGATAAGGGGCATCGAAACACCATATATTTT. Protein product: CASSDKGHRNTIYF.

In the case of this clone: Different DNA sequences within this sample yield the same CDR3. V gene TRBV6-4 combines with J gene TRBJ1-2; no firm D call. Germline V lookup: CDR1 MRHNA, CDR2 SNTAGT. This CDR3 is built from 11 residues. V was pared by 4 bases and J by 8 bases, with 8 bases between. The CDR3 DNA follows: TGTGCCAGCAGTGGCGGTTACGGCTACACCTTC. Translated: CASSGGYGYTF.

The V gene is TRBV7-2, the J gene TRBJ2-6; tentatively, D is TRBD1 (6 bases). The CDR3 runs 17 residues. V was clipped by 5 bases and J by 8 bases, with 22 bases between them. Per germline, CDR1 SGHTA and CDR2 FQGNSA. The CDR3 spells CASSQIQGPLGTNVLTF. DNA for the CDR3: TGTGCCAGCAGCCAAATACAGGGCCCACTCGGAACCAACGTCCTGACTTTC.

The rearrangement joins TRBV27 to TRBJ2-2; the D gene is possibly TRBD1 (6 bases). The germline V gene has CDR1 MNHEY and CDR2 SMNVEV (reference sequence). This CDR3 has 13 amino acids. The V end was cut by 6 bases, the J end by 5 bases, with 10 bases between. CDR3: CASRKTGTGELFF. In DNA form, the CDR3 reads TGTGCCAGCAGAAAAACAGGGACCGGGGAGCTGTTTTTT.

The V and J genes are TRBV6-5 and TRBJ2-3, with TRBD2 identical over 9 bases. Looked up from germline, CDR1 is MNHEY and CDR2 is SVGAGI. The CDR3 contains 12 residues. Trimming removed 2 bases from V and 15 bases from J; junction bases left unmatched: 6. The CDR3 loop reads CASSYRGGGAYF. The CDR3 bases are TGTGCCAGCAGTTACAGGGGCGGGGGGGCTTATTTT.

The CDR3 nucleotides read TGTGCCAGCAGTTACGAGGGGACTCTCAATTCACCCCTCCACTTT. Encoded protein: CASSYEGTLNSPLHF. This chain connects TRBV6-2 or TRBV6-3 to TRBJ1-6; TRBD1 is a possible D gene (5 bases). Germline assignment: CDR1 MNHEY and CDR2 SVGEGT. Trimming took off 2 bases at V and 7 bases at J, with 12 bases between the two ends. This CDR3 has 15 amino acids.

This clone was picked up one time. The chain employs TRBV25-1 and TRBJ1-2; 10 nucleotides agree with TRBD1. Germline values: CDR1 MGHDK, CDR2 SYGVNS. Trimming at V came to 4 bases and at J to 7 bases, leaving 3 bases not matched to a gene. This CDR3 comprises 13 residues. The CDR3 DNA sequence: TGTGCCAGCAGTGGGGACAGGGGAATTGGCTACACCTTC. Encoded protein: CASSGDRGIGYTF.